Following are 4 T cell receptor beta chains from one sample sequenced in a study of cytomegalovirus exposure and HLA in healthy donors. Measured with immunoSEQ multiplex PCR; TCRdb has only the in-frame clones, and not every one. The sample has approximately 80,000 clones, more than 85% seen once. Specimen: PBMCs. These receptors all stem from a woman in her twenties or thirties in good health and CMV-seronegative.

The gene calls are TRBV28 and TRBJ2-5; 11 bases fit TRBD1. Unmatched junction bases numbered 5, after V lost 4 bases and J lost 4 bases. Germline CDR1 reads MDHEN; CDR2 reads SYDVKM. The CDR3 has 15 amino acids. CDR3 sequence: CASSSWTGGVETQYF. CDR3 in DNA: TGTGCCAGCAGTTCCTGGACAGGGGGCGTAGAGACCCAGTACTTC.

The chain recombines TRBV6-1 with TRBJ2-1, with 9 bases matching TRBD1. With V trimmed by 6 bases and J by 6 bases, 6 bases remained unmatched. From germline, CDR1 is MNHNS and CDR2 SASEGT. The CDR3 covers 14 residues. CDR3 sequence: CASSFGTGINEQFF. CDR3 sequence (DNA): TGTGCCAGCAGCTTCGGGACAGGGATCAATGAGCAGTTCTTC.

The CDR3: CASSSDSEYEQYF. Here the CDR3 DNA reads TGCGCCAGCAGCTCCGACAGCGAATACGAGCAGTACTTC. The chain links TRBV5-1 to TRBJ2-7, with TRBD1 as a possible D gene (5 bases). Trimming shortened V by 3 bases and J by 4 bases, and 11 bases separated the two germline ends. The germline V gene has CDR1 SGHRS and CDR2 YFSETQ. The CDR3 has 13 amino acids.

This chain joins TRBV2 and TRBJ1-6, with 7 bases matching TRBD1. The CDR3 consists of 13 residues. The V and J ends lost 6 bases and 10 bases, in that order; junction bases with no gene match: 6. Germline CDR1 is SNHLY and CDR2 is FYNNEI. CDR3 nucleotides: TGTGCCAGCAGGTATAACAGGGGCTCACCCCTCCACTTT. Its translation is CASRYNRGSPLHF. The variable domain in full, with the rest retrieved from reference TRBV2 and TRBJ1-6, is EPEVTQTPSHQVTQMGQEVILRCVPISNHLYFYWYRQILGQKVEFLVSFYNNEISEKSEIFDDQFSVERPDGSNFTLKIRSTKLEDSAMYFCASRYNRGSPLHFGNGTRLTVT.